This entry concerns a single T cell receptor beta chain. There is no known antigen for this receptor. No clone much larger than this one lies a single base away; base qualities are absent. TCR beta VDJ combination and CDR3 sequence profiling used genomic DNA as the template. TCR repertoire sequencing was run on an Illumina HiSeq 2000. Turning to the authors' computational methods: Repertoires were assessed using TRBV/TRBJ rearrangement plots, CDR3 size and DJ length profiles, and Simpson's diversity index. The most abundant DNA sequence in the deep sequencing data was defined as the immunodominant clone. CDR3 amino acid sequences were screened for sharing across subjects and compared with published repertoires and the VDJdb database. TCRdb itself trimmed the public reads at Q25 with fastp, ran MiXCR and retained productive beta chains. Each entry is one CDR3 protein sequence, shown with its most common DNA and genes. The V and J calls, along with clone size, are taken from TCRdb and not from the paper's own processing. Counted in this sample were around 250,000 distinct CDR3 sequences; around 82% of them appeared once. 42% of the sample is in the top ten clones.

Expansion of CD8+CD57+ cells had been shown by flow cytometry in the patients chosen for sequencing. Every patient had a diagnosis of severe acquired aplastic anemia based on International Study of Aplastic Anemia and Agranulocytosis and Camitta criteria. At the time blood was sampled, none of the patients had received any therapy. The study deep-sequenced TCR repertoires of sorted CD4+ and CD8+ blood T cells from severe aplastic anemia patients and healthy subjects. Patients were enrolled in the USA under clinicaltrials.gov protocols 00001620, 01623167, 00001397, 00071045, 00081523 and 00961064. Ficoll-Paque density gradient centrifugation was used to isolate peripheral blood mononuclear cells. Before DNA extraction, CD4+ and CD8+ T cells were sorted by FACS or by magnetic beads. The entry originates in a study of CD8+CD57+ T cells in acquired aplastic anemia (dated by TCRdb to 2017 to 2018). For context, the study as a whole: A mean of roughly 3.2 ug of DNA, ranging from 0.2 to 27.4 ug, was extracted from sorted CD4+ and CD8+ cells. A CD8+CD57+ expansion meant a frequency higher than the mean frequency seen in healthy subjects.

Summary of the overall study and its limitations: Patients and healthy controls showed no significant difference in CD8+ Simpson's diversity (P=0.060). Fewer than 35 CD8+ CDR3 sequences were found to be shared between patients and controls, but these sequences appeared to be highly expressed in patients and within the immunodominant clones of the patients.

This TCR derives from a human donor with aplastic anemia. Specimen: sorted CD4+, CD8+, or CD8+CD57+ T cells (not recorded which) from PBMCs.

The DNA is TGTGCCAGCAGCCCAGGGCCGTATCAGCCCCAGCATTTT. The resulting protein is CASSPGPYQPQHF. Recombination joined TRBV7-9 with TRBJ1-5; 5 matching bases give a weak D call of TRBD1. The V end loses 5 bases and the J end loses 5 bases, and a stretch of 10 bases separates them. From cysteine to phenylalanine, the CDR3 is 13 amino acids long. Only CDR3 DNA remains: 39 bases, in frame from the first base. In the germline V gene (reference sequence), CDR1 corresponds to SEHNR and CDR2 to FQNEAQ.